The rows below give T cell receptor beta chains drawn from one sample of a study of PD-L1 blockade in urothelial cancer. The data were produced by immunoSEQ multiplex PCR, yet TCRdb's version contains in-frame clones alone and is incomplete. The table shows under 95,000 clones, with more than 70% occurring only once. The sample here was PBMCs, taken around atezolizumab (anti-PD-L1) treatment. The receptors were sampled from a man aged 60-69 years with urothelial cancer. CDR3s include the opening cysteine and the closing phenylalanine or tryptophan. Each record gives: V gene, CDR3 length, D gene, clone size, J gene, CDR3 protein, CDR3 DNA. D genes are given only for firm matches. Part of the rows lack a size; the others show once, few, many or a class for expanded clones.

V gene: TRBV7-3; CDR3 length: 14; D gene: TRBD2; clone size: .; J gene: TRBJ2-2; CDR3 protein: CASRLAANTGELFF; CDR3 DNA: TGTGCCAGCAGGCTAGCGGCCAACACCGGGGAGCTGTTTTTT
V gene: TRBV6-5; CDR3 length: 15; D gene: .; clone size: few; J gene: TRBJ1-2; CDR3 protein: CASSYSNLRSYGYTF; CDR3 DNA: TGTGCCAGCAGTTACTCGAACCTGCGATCCTATGGCTACACCTTC
V gene: TRBV7-2; CDR3 length: 15; D gene: TRBD2; clone size: .; J gene: TRBJ2-5; CDR3 protein: CASSLGLAGEETQYF; CDR3 DNA: TGTGCCAGCAGCTTGGGACTAGCGGGAGAAGAGACCCAGTACTTC
V gene: TRBV21-1; CDR3 length: 14; D gene: .; clone size: once; J gene: TRBJ2-2; CDR3 protein: CASMRGQGGGELFF; CDR3 DNA: TGTGCCAGCATGAGAGGACAGGGCGGCGGGGAGCTGTTTTTT
V gene: TRBV4-3; CDR3 length: 14; D gene: .; clone size: few; J gene: TRBJ2-2; CDR3 protein: CASSPREITGELFF; CDR3 DNA: TGCGCCAGCAGCCCCCGAGAGATCACCGGGGAGCTGTTTTTT
V gene: TRBV5-4; CDR3 length: 16; D gene: .; clone size: many; J gene: TRBJ1-6; CDR3 protein: CASSLGWGRDNSPLHF; CDR3 DNA: TGTGCCAGCAGCTTAGGCTGGGGCCGAGATAATTCACCCCTCCACTTT
V gene: TRBV27; CDR3 length: 18; D gene: TRBD1; clone size: .; J gene: TRBJ1-1; CDR3 protein: CASTYPRDRGPSNTEAFF; CDR3 DNA: TGTGCCAGCACCTACCCCCGGGACAGGGGGCCCTCGAACACTGAAGCTTTCTTT
V gene: TRBV19; CDR3 length: 15; D gene: TRBD1; clone size: .; J gene: TRBJ1-4; CDR3 protein: CASSIVDRSNEKLFF; CDR3 DNA: TGTGCCAGTAGTATAGTGGACAGGAGTAATGAAAAACTGTTTTTT
V gene: TRBV6-5; CDR3 length: 14; D gene: .; clone size: once; J gene: TRBJ2-1; CDR3 protein: CASRYTGTHNEQFF; CDR3 DNA: TGTGCCAGCAGATATACAGGGACCCACAATGAGCAGTTCTTC
V gene: TRBV6-1; CDR3 length: 13; D gene: .; clone size: .; J gene: TRBJ2-2; CDR3 protein: CASSGIGTGELFF; CDR3 DNA: TGTGCCAGCAGCGGGATAGGGACCGGGGAGCTGTTTTTT
V gene: TRBV4-3; CDR3 length: 15; D gene: .; clone size: .; J gene: TRBJ2-1; CDR3 protein: CASSQDRQVYNEQFF; CDR3 DNA: TGCGCCAGCAGCCAAGACCGACAGGTCTACAATGAGCAGTTCTTC
V gene: TRBV4-1; CDR3 length: 15; D gene: .; clone size: .; J gene: TRBJ1-2; CDR3 protein: CASSQGVREHYGYTF; CDR3 DNA: TGCGCCAGCAGCCAAGGGGTCAGGGAACACTATGGCTACACCTTC
V gene: TRBV27; CDR3 length: 11; D gene: .; clone size: .; J gene: TRBJ2-5; CDR3 protein: CASRAQETQYF; CDR3 DNA: TGTGCCAGCAGGGCCCAAGAGACCCAGTACTTC
V gene: TRBV11-2; CDR3 length: 14; D gene: .; clone size: .; J gene: TRBJ1-1; CDR3 protein: CASSLDRGNTEAFF; CDR3 DNA: TGTGCCAGCAGCTTAGACAGGGGGAACACTGAAGCTTTCTTT
V gene: TRBV7-2; CDR3 length: 15; D gene: .; clone size: .; J gene: TRBJ2-7; CDR3 protein: CASSLSSVSSYEQYF; CDR3 DNA: TGTGCCAGCAGCTTATCTAGCGTGAGCTCCTACGAGCAGTACTTC
V gene: TRBV2; CDR3 length: 13; D gene: TRBD2; clone size: once; J gene: TRBJ2-5; CDR3 protein: CASSAGLAGIRYF; CDR3 DNA: TGTGCCAGCAGCGCGGGACTAGCGGGGATCCGGTACTTC
V gene: TRBV9; CDR3 length: 18; D gene: TRBD2; clone size: .; J gene: TRBJ2-1; CDR3 protein: CASSVGGAGGPNFHEQFF; CDR3 DNA: TGTGCCAGCAGCGTAGGCGGGGCGGGAGGGCCTAATTTCCATGAGCAGTTCTTC
V gene: TRBV4-1; CDR3 length: 13; D gene: .; clone size: .; J gene: TRBJ1-2; CDR3 protein: CASSQDGQYGYTF; CDR3 DNA: TGCGCCAGCAGCCAAGACGGACAGTATGGCTACACCTTC
V gene: TRBV11-2; CDR3 length: 19; D gene: .; clone size: .; J gene: TRBJ2-1; CDR3 protein: CASSLEAGAGWQTYNEQFF; CDR3 DNA: TGTGCCAGCAGCTTAGAGGCCGGAGCCGGGTGGCAAACCTACAATGAGCAGTTCTTC
V gene: TRBV5-1; CDR3 length: 13; D gene: .; clone size: few; J gene: TRBJ2-5; CDR3 protein: CASRRGGSETQYF; CDR3 DNA: TGCGCCAGCAGACGTGGGGGGAGTGAGACCCAGTACTTC
V gene: TRBV5-1; CDR3 length: 15; D gene: .; clone size: .; J gene: TRBJ2-3; CDR3 protein: CASRRLGATTDTQYF; CDR3 DNA: TGCGCCAGCAGGCGACTTGGGGCTACCACAGATACGCAGTATTTT
V gene: TRBV28; CDR3 length: 15; D gene: .; clone size: .; J gene: TRBJ1-4; CDR3 protein: CASSPSQGTNEKLFF; CDR3 DNA: TGTGCCAGCAGCCCCTCCCAGGGTACTAATGAAAAACTGTTTTTT
V gene: TRBV9; CDR3 length: 14; D gene: .; clone size: .; J gene: TRBJ2-7; CDR3 protein: CASSVGGRVHEQYF; CDR3 DNA: TGTGCCAGCAGCGTAGGTGGGAGAGTTCACGAGCAGTACTTC
V gene: TRBV5-4; CDR3 length: 16; D gene: TRBD2; clone size: .; J gene: TRBJ2-7; CDR3 protein: CASSGGLAGGIYEQYF; CDR3 DNA: TGTGCCAGCAGCGGGGGACTAGCGGGAGGAATCTACGAGCAGTACTTC
V gene: TRBV7-2; CDR3 length: 10; D gene: .; clone size: .; J gene: TRBJ1-5; CDR3 protein: CLWESQPQHF; CDR3 DNA: TGTTTATGGGAGAGTCAGCCCCAGCATTTT
V gene: TRBV9; CDR3 length: 14; D gene: .; clone size: .; J gene: TRBJ1-1; CDR3 protein: CASSFRAANTEAFF; CDR3 DNA: TGTGCCAGCAGCTTCCGCGCGGCGAACACTGAAGCTTTCTTT
V gene: TRBV4-1; CDR3 length: 14; D gene: .; clone size: .; J gene: TRBJ1-4; CDR3 protein: CASSLPGPREKLFF; CDR3 DNA: TGCGCCAGCAGCCTACCGGGTCCGCGGGAAAAACTGTTTTTT